This T cell receptor beta chain was captured by sequencing in a study of blood T cell repertoires in COVID-19. Study information: Sites across the United States, Italy and Spain contributed samples from acute and convalescent COVID-19. In each case, the material was cDNA or gDNA derived from T cells, B-cell-depleted T cells, or PBMCs.

Original handling: Amplification from reference gene primers served as the basis for estimated nucleated cell counts. Generated by immunoSEQ multiplex PCR, the TCRdb table keeps only in-frame clones and is missing some. That table gives V, J and clone size, and the DNA gave D and trimming. The sample records tens of thousands of clones, 70% to 90% being singletons. Losses at the gene ends were 3 bases for V and 7 bases for J; bases not matched to a gene: 10. Germline V gene data show CDR1 as SGHRS and CDR2 as YFSETQ. CDR3 length: 17 residues. The J gene is TRBJ1-6, the V gene TRBV5-1, with 10 bases lining up with TRBD1. The receptor comes from a man aged 50-59 years with active COVID-19. Sample: peripheral blood. The CDR3 region has the DNA TGCGCCAGCAGCTGGGGACAGGGGATAGGGAAGAATTCACCCCTCCACTTT. Its translation is CASSWGQGIGKNSPLHF. The full variable domain, rest sourced from reference TRBV5-1 and TRBJ1-6, is KAGVTQTPRYLIKTRGQQVTLSCSPISGHRSVSWYQQTPGQGLQFLFEYFSETQRNKGNFPGRFSGRQFSNSRSEMNVSTLELGDSALYLCASSWGQGIGKNSPLHFGNGTRLTVT.